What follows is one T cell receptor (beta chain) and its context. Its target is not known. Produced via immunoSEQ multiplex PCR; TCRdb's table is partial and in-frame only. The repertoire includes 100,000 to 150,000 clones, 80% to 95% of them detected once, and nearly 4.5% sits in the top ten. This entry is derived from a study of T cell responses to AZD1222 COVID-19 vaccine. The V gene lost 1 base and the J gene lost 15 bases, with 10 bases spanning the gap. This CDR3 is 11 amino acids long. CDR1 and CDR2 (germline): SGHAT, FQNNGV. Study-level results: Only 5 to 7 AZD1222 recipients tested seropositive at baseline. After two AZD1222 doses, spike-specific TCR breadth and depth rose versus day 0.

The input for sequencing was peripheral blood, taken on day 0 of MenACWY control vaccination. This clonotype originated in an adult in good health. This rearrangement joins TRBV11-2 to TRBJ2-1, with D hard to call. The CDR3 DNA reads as TGTGCCAGCAGCTTAGCTCTCGGGTGGTTCTTC. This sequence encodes CASSLALGWFF.